This T cell receptor (beta chain) was documented in a study of persistence of HIV-infected CD4 T cells. Germline CDR1 LGHNA, CDR2 YNFKEQ. V was clipped by 4 bases and J by 2 bases, with 8 bases between them. This CDR3 comprises 13 residues. Overlapping HIV-1 Gag 15-mer peptides at approximately 0.91 ug per peptide per mL were used. Sorting selected CD4+ T cells upregulating both CD40 ligand and CD69. Suppressive ART was started during chronic HIV-1 infection in these adults. Of note for this clone: Its cognate antigen is unknown.

The immunoSEQ assay was version 4, run in survey mode. The table came from immunoSEQ multiplex PCR; TCRdb's copy has only in-frame clones and leaves some out. The repertoire holds nearly 20,000 clones, with approximately 65% as singletons. The sequence was collected from an adult woman with HIV who was CMV-seropositive. The source material was CD4+ T cells sorted from PBMCs after roughly 20-hour stimulation, sampled from a patient who received antiretroviral therapy. This chain joins TRBV4-2 and TRBJ1-1; no clear D. CDR3 nucleotide sequence: TGTGCCAGCAGCCCCCGGAGTAACACTGAAGCTTTCTTT. Amino acid sequence: CASSPRSNTEAFF.